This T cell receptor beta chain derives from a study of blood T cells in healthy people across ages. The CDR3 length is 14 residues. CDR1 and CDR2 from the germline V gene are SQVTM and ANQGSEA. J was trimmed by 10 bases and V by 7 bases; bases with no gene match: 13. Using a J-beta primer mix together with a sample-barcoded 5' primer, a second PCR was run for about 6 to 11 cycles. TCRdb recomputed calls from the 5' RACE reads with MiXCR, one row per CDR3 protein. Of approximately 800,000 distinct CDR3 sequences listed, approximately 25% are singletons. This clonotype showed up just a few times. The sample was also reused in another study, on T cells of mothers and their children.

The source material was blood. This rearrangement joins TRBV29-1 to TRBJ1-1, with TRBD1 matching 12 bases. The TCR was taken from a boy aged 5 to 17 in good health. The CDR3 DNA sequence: TGCAGCGCGACCCCCCGGGACAGGGGGCGCGGAGCTTTCTTT. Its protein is CSATPRDRGRGAFF.